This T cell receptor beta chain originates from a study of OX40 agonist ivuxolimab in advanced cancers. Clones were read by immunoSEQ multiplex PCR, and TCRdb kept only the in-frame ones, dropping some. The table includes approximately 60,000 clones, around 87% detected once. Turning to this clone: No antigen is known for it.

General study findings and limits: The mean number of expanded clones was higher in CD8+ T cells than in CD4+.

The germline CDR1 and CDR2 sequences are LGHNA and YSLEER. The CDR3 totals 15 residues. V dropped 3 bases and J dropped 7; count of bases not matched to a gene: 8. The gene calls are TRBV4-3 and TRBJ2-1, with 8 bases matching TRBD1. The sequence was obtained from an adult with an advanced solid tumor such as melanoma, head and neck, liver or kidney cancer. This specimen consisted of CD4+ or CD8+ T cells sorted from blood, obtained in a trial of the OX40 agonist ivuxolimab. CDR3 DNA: TGCGCCAGCAGCCATCCGGACAGGGTAGGGAATGAGCAGTTCTTC. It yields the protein CASSHPDRVGNEQFF.